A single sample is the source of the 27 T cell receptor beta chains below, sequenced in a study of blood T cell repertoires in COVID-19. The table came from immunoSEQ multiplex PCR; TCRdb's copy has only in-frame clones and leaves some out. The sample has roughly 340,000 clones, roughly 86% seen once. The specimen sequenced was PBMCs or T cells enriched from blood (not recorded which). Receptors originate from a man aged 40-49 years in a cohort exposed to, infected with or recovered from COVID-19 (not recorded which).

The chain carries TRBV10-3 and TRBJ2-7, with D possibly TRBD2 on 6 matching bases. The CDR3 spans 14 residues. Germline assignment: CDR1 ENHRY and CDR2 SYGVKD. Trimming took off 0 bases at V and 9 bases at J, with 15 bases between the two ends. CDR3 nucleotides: TGTGCCATCAGTGAGTCGAGTAGCGGAGGAAGGCAGTACTTC. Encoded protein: CAISESSSGGRQYF.

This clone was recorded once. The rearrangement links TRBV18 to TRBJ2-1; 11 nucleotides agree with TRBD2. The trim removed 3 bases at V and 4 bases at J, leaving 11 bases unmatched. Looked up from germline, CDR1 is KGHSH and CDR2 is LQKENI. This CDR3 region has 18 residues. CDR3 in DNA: TGTGCCAGCTCACCCGGAACTAGCGGGGGAGGGGCGTACAATGAGCAGTTCTTC. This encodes CASSPGTSGGGAYNEQFF.

This CDR3 is CASSRGLAPSSYNEQFF. CDR3 DNA: TGTGCCAGCAGCAGGGGACTAGCGCCAAGCTCCTACAATGAGCAGTTCTTC. V gene TRBV21-1 combines with J gene TRBJ2-1; the table gives TRBD2 as D, unverified against the DNA. TRBV21-1 is reported as a pseudogene. CDR3 size: 17 residues.

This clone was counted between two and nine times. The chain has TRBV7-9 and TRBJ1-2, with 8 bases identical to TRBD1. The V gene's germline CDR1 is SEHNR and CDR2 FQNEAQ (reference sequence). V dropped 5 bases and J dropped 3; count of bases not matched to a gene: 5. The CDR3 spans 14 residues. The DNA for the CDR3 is TGTGCCAGCAGCCTTCAGGGGGCTCACTATGGCTACACCTTC. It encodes CASSLQGAHYGYTF.

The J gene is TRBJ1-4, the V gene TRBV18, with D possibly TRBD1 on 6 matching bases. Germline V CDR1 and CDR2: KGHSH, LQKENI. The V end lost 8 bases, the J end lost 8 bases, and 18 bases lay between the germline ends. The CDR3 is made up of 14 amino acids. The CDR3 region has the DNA TGTGCCAGCGCAGAAACAGGGAAGATAGAAAAACTGTTTTTT. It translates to CASAETGKIEKLFF. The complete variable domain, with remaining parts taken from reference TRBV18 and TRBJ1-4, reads NAGVMQNPRHLVRRRGQEARLRCSPMKGHSHVYWYRQLPEEGLKFMVYLQKENIIDESGMPKERFSAEFPKEGPSILRIQQVVRGDSAAYFCASAETGKIEKLFFGSGTQLSVL.

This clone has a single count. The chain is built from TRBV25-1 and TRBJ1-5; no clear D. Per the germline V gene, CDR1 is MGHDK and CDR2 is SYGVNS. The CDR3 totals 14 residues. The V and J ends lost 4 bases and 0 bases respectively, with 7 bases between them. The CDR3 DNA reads TGTGCCAGCAGTGTCCAGAATAGCAATCAGCCCCAGCATTTT. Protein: CASSVQNSNQPQHF. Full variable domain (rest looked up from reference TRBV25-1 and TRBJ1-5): EADIYQTPRYLVIGTGKKITLECSQTMGHDKMYWYQQDPGMELHLIHYSYGVNSTEKGDLSSESTVSRIRTEHFPLTLESARPSHTSQYLCASSVQNSNQPQHFGDGTRLSIL.

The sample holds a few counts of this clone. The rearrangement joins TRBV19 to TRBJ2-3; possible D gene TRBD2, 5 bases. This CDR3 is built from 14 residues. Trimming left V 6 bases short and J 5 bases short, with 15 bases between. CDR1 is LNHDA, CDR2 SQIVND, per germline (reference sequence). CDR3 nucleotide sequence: TGTGCCAGTAGCGGGATACCTTCGGGAGATACGCAGTATTTT. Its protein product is CASSGIPSGDTQYF.

In nucleotides, the CDR3 is TGCGCCAGCAGGACGACAGGGGCCGAGAATGAAAAACTGTTTTTT. It codes for CASRTTGAENEKLFF. V gene TRBV5-1 combines with J gene TRBJ1-4, with 8 bases matching TRBD1. Germline lookup yields CDR1 SGHRS and CDR2 YFSETQ. V lost 5 bases, J lost 5 bases, and 8 bases stayed unmatched. CDR3 length equals 15 residues.

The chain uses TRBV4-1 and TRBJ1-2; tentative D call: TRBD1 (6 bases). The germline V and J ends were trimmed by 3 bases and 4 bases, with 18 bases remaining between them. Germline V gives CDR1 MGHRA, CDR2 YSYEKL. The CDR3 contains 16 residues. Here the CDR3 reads CASSHEGDGILYGYTF. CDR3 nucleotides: TGCGCCAGCAGCCATGAGGGGGACGGTATCCTCTATGGCTACACCTTC.

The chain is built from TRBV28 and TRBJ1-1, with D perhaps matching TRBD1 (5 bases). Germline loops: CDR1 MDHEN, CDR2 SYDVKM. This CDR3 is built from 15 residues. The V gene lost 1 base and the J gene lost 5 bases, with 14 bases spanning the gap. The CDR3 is CASSLFGSRGTEAFF. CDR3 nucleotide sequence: TGTGCCAGCAGTTTATTCGGTAGTCGGGGGACTGAAGCTTTCTTT.

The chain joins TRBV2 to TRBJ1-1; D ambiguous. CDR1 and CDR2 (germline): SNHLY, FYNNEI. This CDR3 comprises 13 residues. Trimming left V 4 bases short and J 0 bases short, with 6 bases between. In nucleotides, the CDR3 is TGTGCCAGCAGTGTGGAGTTGAACACTGAAGCTTTCTTT. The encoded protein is CASSVELNTEAFF.

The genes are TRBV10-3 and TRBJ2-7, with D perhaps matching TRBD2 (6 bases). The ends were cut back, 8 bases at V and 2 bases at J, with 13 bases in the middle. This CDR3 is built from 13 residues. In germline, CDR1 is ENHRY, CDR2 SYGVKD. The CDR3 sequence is CAIARDSAYEQYF. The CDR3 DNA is TGTGCCATCGCCAGGGACTCGGCCTACGAGCAGTACTTC.

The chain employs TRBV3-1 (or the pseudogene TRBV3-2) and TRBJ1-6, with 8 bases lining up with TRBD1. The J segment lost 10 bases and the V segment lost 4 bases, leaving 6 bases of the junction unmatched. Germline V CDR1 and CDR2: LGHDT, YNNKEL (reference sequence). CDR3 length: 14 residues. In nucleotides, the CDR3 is TGTGCCAGCAGCCGTGGACAGGGTGAGTCACCCCTCCACTTT. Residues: CASSRGQGESPLHF.

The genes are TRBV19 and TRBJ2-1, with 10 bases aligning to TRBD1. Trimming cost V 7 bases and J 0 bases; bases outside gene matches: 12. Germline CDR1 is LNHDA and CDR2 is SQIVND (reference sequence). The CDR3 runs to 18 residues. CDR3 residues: CASIGDRGARYSYNEQFF. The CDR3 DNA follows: TGTGCCAGTATCGGGGACAGGGGCGCTCGTTACTCCTACAATGAGCAGTTCTTC.

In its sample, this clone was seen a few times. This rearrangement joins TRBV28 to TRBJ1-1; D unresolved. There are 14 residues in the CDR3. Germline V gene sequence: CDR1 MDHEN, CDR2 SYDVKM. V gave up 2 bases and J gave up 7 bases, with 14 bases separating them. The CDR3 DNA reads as TGTGCCAGCAGTTTAAATTCAGGCTTGGGTGAAGCTTTCTTT. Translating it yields CASSLNSGLGEAFF.

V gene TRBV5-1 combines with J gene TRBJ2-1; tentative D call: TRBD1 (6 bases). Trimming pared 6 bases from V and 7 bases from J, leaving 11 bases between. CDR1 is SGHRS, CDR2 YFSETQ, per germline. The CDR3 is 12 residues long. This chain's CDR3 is CASNRVGNEQFF. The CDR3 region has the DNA TGCGCCAGCAACAGGGTTGGGAATGAGCAGTTCTTC.

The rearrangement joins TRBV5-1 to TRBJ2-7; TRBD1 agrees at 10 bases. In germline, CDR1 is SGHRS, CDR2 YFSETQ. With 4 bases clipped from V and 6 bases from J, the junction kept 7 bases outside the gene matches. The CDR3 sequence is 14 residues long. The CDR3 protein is CASSARTGGTEQYF. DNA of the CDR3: TGCGCCAGCAGCGCGAGGACAGGGGGTACCGAGCAGTACTTC.

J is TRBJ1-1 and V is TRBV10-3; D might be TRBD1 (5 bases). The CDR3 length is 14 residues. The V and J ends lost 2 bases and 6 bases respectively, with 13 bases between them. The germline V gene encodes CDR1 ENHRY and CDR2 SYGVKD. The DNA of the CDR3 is TGTGCCATCAGTGAGCCAGGATCAGGGTCTGAAGCTTTCTTT. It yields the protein CAISEPGSGSEAFF.

For the CDR3, the DNA is TGTGCCCTTTCGGCAGGGCCTAACTATGGCTACACCTTC. Translated, it gives CALSAGPNYGYTF. The chain links TRBV28 to TRBJ1-2; TRBD1 might be the D (5 bases). The CDR3 is made up of 13 amino acids. Germline CDR1 reads MDHEN; CDR2 reads SYDVKM. Between the trimmed V and J ends, which lost 11 bases and 0 bases, there was a span of 13 bases.

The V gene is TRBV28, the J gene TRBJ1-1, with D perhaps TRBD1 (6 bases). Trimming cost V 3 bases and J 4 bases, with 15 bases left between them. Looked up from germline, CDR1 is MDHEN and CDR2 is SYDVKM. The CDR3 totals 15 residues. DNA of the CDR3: TGTGCCAGCAGTTTCACCACAGGGTTGGGCACTGAAGCTTTCTTT. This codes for CASSFTTGLGTEAFF. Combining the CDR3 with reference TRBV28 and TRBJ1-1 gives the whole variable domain DVKVTQSSRYLVKRTGEKVFLECVQDMDHENMFWYRQDPGLGLRLIYFSYDVKMKEKGDIPEGYSVSREKKERFSLILESASTNQTSMYLCASSFTTGLGTEAFFGQGTRLTVV.

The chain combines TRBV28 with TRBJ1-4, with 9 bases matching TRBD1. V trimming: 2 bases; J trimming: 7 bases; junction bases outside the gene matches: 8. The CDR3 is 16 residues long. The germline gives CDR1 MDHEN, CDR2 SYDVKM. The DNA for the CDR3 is TGTGCCAGCAGTTTACGCACAGGGGGCGTTAGTGAAAAACTGTTTTTT. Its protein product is CASSLRTGGVSEKLFF.

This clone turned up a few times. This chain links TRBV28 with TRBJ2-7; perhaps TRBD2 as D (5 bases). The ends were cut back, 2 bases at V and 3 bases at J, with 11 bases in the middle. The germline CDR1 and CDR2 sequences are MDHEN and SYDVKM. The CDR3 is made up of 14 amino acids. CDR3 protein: CASSLRAELYEQYF. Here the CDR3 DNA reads TGTGCCAGCAGTTTAAGAGCGGAGCTCTACGAGCAGTACTTC.

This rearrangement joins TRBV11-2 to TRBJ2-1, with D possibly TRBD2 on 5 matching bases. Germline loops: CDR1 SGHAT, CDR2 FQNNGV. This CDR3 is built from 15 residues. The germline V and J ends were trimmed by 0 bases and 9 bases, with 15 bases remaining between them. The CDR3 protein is CASSLDAGKGGEQFF. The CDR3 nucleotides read TGTGCCAGCAGCTTAGACGCGGGTAAGGGCGGTGAGCAGTTCTTC.

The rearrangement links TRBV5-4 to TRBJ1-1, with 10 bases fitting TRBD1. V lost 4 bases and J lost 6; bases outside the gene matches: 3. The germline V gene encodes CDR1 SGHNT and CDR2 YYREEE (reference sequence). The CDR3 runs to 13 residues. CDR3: CASSAGQGAEAFF. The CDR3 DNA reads TGTGCCAGCAGCGCTGGACAGGGGGCTGAAGCTTTCTTT.

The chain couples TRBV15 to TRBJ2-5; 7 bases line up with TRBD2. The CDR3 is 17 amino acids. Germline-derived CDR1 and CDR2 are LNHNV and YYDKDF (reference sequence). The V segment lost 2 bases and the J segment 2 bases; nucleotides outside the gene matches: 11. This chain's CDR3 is CATSRIPRRREQETQYF. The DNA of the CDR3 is TGTGCCACCAGCAGAATCCCCCGGCGGCGGGAGCAAGAGACCCAGTACTTC. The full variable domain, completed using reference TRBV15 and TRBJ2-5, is DAMVIQNPRYQVTQFGKPVTLSCSQTLNHNVMYWYQQKSSQAPKLLFHYYDKDFNNEADTPDNFQSRRPNTSFCFLDIRSPGLGDTAMYLCATSRIPRRREQETQYFGPGTRLLVL.

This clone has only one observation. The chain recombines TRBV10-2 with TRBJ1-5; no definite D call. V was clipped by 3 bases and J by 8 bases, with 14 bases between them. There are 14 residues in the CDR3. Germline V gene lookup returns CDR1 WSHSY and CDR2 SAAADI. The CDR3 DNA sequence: TGCGCCAGCAGTGAACGGGAAAACGGGGAGCCCCAGCATTTT. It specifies CASSERENGEPQHF.

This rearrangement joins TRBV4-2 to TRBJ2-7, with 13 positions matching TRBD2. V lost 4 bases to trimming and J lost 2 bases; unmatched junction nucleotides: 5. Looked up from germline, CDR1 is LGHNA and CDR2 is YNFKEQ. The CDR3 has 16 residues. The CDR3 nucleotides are TGTGCCAGCAGCCCACAGACTAGCGGGGGGACCTACGAGCAGTACTTC. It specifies CASSPQTSGGTYEQYF.